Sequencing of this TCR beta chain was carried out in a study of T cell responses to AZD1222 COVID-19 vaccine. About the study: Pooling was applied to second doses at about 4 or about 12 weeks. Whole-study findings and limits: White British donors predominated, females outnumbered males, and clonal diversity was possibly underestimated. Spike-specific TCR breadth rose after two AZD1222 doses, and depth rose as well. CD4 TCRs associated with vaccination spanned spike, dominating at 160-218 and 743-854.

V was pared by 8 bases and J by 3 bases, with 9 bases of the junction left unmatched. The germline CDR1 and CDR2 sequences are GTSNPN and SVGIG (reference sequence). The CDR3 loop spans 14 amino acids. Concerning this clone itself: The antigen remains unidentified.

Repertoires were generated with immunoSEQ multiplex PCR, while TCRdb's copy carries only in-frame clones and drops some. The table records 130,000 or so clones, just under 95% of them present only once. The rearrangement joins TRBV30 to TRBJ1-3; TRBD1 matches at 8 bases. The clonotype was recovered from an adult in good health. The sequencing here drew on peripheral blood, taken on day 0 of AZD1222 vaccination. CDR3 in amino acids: CAGSDRGFGNTIYF. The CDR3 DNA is TGTGCCGGATCCGACAGGGGCTTTGGAAACACCATATATTTT.